This section outlines one TCR beta chain sequence together with its context. Its cognate antigen is unknown. The TCR beta library used iRepertoire HTBI primers with Arm-PCR amplification of CDR3. TCRdb processed the multiplex PCR reads anew with MiXCR; each CDR3 protein has one entry. The table lists fewer than 350,000 distinct CDR3 sequences, more than 15% of them singletons. Germline-derived CDR1 and CDR2 are MGHRA and YSYEKL. This CDR3 spans 17 amino acids. V trimming: 3 bases; J trimming: 1 base; junction bases outside the gene matches: 4. This sample was taken from a study of regulatory T cells in long-lasting Graves disease. Study-wide results and limits: Less diverse TCR repertoires were seen in persistent Graves' patients than in newly diagnosed ones. Only peripheral blood was studied, not thyroid tissue. Newly diagnosed disease favored TRBV20-1 and TRBJ2-1 over persistent disease.

Documented time point: newly diagnosed GD, antithyroid drugs for less than 3 months. PBMC RNA was the source of the TCR library. Under American Thyroid Association guidelines, Graves' disease was diagnosed. The chain uses TRBV4-1 and TRBJ2-3; TRBD2 matches at 13 bases. This specimen was peripheral blood mononuclear cells (PBMCs), taken at new diagnosis, from a patient treated with antithyroid drugs. The receptor was derived from a female donor with Graves disease. CDR3 in DNA: TGCGCCAGCAGCCAGGGACTAGCGGGATGGGGCACAGATACGCAGTATTTT. Its translation is CASSQGLAGWGTDTQYF.